This passage covers 28 T cell receptor beta chains from one sample sequenced in a study of blood T cell repertoires in COVID-19. Sequencing used immunoSEQ multiplex PCR; TCRdb keeps in-frame clones, though not all of them. The sample lists more than 100,000 clones; roughly 80% were seen once. The sample was peripheral blood. These receptors originate from a man aged 55 to 70 with acute or convalescent COVID-19.

V and J are TRBV29-1 and TRBJ2-3; no reliable D call. V was clipped by 3 bases and J by 7 bases, with 11 bases between them. The CDR3 is 12 amino acids. In germline, CDR1 is SQVTM, CDR2 ANQGSEA. The CDR3 reads CSVDPQANTQYF. CDR3 in DNA: TGCAGCGTTGACCCCCAGGCAAATACGCAGTATTTT.

V and J are TRBV7-3 and TRBJ2-1; TRBD2 might be the D (6 bases). This CDR3 has 18 residues. Germline lookup yields CDR1 SGHTA and CDR2 FQGTGA. The ends were cut back, 2 bases at V and 1 base at J, with 18 bases in the middle. CDR3 in amino acids: CASSLGGMGALSYNEQFF. CDR3 DNA sequence: TGTGCCAGCAGCTTAGGAGGGATGGGAGCCCTATCCTACAATGAGCAGTTCTTC.

V and J are TRBV5-5 and TRBJ1-2; D is unresolved. V dropped 3 bases and J dropped 7 bases, with 7 bases sitting between them. The CDR3 loop spans 11 amino acids. CDR1 and CDR2 from the germline V gene are SGHKS and YYEKEE (reference sequence). The chain's CDR3 is CASSSRSGYTF. CDR3 coding DNA: TGTGCCAGCAGCTCGAGGAGTGGCTACACCTTC.

This clone was observed a single time. The V call is TRBV7-3, the J call TRBJ2-3, with 10 positions matching TRBD2. The germline CDR1 and CDR2 sequences are SGHTA and FQGTGA. This CDR3 has 15 residues. The V and J ends lost 7 bases and 6 bases, in that order; junction bases with no gene match: 10. The CDR3 protein is CASTRAGGALDTQYF. In DNA, the CDR3 is TGTGCCAGCACCCGAGCGGGGGGGGCCTTGGATACGCAGTATTTT.

The count of this clone is one. The chain uses TRBV24-1 and TRBJ2-1; TRBD2 agrees at 10 bases. J was trimmed by 0 bases and V by 0 bases; bases with no gene match: 1. From germline, CDR1 is KGHDR and CDR2 SFDVKD. This CDR3 contains 17 residues. CDR3 sequence reads: CATSDLTSGNSYNEQFF. CDR3 bases: TGTGCCACCAGTGATTTGACTAGCGGGAACTCCTACAATGAGCAGTTCTTC.

The rearrangement joins TRBV29-1 to TRBJ2-1, with 10 bases aligning to TRBD2. CDR3 length: 15 residues. V gave up 4 bases and J gave up 5 bases; unmatched junction bases: 8. Germline loops: CDR1 SQVTM, CDR2 ANQGSEA. The DNA of the CDR3 is TGCAGCGTTGGTAGGCTAGCGGGGGCTAACAATGAGCAGTTCTTC. This codes for CSVGRLAGANNEQFF.

The chain couples TRBV14 to TRBJ2-1, with 10 bases lining up with TRBD2. The germline gives CDR1 SGHDN, CDR2 FVKESK. V gave up 0 bases and J gave up 4 bases; unmatched junction bases: 6. The CDR3 runs to 17 residues. CDR3 nucleotides: TGTGCCAGCAGCCAAGAGGGGGGACTAGCGAAGTACAATGAGCAGTTCTTC. This translates into CASSQEGGLAKYNEQFF.

The V gene is TRBV6-4, the J gene TRBJ1-1; D remains unclear. Germline V gene data show CDR1 as MRHNA and CDR2 as SNTAGT. This CDR3 contains 13 residues. The germline V and J ends were trimmed by 4 bases and 3 bases, with 9 bases remaining between them. CDR3 in amino acids: CASSGQPDTEAFF. The CDR3 region has the DNA TGTGCCAGCAGTGGACAACCTGACACTGAAGCTTTCTTT.

The chain carries TRBV5-1 and TRBJ2-1; 7 bases line up with TRBD2. The V and J ends lost 1 base and 4 bases, in that order; junction bases with no gene match: 5. CDR3 size: 15 residues. Germline CDR1 and CDR2: SGHRS and YFSETQ. CDR3 in DNA: TGCGCCAGCAGCTTGACTAGCGCAGAATACAATGAGCAGTTCTTC. This encodes CASSLTSAEYNEQFF. Using reference TRBV5-1 and TRBJ2-1 for the parts outside the CDR3, the full variable domain is KAGVTQTPRYLIKTRGQQVTLSCSPISGHRSVSWYQQTPGQGLQFLFEYFSETQRNKGNFPGRFSGRQFSNSRSEMNVSTLELGDSALYLCASSLTSAEYNEQFFGPGTRLTVL.

This chain uses TRBV5-5 with TRBJ1-5, with a weak D call TRBD1 (5 bases). The V end was cut by 4 bases, the J end by 5 bases, with 13 bases between. The CDR3 runs 14 residues. Germline V gives CDR1 SGHKS, CDR2 YYEKEE (reference sequence). The CDR3, as DNA: TGTGCCAGCAGCCCCACGGCGGGGGATCAGCCCCAGCATTTT. It translates to CASSPTAGDQPQHF.

The chain carries TRBV15 and TRBJ2-7, with 9 bases that match TRBD1. Unmatched junction bases numbered 5, after V lost 0 bases and J lost 5 bases. Germline CDR1 and CDR2: LNHNV and YYDKDF (reference sequence). The CDR3 extends over 15 amino acids. CDR3 in amino acids: CATSRDGTGNDEQYF. The CDR3 DNA reads as TGTGCCACCAGCAGAGATGGGACAGGGAACGACGAGCAGTACTTC.

This clone was detected a few times. The V and J genes are TRBV6-1 and TRBJ1-2; D is unresolved. The CDR3 runs 13 residues. The germline V gene encodes CDR1 MNHNS and CDR2 SASEGT. The V end was cut by 3 bases, the J end by 3 bases, with 8 bases between. CDR3 nucleotide sequence: TGTGCCAGCAGTGAGAGTACTTACTATGGCTACACCTTC. Its translation is CASSESTYYGYTF.

The rearrangement links TRBV4-2 to TRBJ2-3; 10 bases align to TRBD1. CDR1 is LGHNA, CDR2 YNFKEQ, per germline. V trimming: 0 bases; J trimming: 4 bases; junction bases outside the gene matches: 10. The CDR3 loop spans 18 amino acids. This CDR3 is CASSQDWDRGTLPDTQYF. CDR3 sequence (DNA): TGTGCCAGCAGCCAAGATTGGGACAGGGGCACCCTCCCAGATACGCAGTATTTT.

This chain links TRBV11-2 with TRBJ2-3; 14 bases line up with TRBD2. CDR1 and CDR2 (germline): SGHAT, FQNNGV. The CDR3 is 19 residues long. V was clipped by 5 bases and J by 1 base; unmatched bases: 11. CDR3 in DNA: TGTGCCAGCAGCCGGGGACTAGCGGGAGTGGAGGGGGGCACAGATACGCAGTATTTT. Its protein is CASSRGLAGVEGGTDTQYF.

The CDR3 spells CASRRDEVTEAFF. The CDR3 DNA follows: TGTGCCAGCAGGAGGGATGAGGTAACTGAAGCTTTCTTT. This rearrangement joins TRBV6-4 to TRBJ1-1; unclear D gene. This CDR3 has 13 amino acids. CDR1 and CDR2 from the germline V gene are MRHNA and SNTAGT. V dropped 6 bases and J dropped 5 bases, with 13 bases sitting between them.

The chain employs TRBV7-3 and TRBJ2-1; 7 bases align to TRBD2. CDR3 size: 15 residues. Germline V CDR1 and CDR2: SGHTA, FQGTGA. V dropped 2 bases and J dropped 9; count of bases not matched to a gene: 10. The CDR3 spells CASSLAGEIGSEQFF. The CDR3, as DNA: TGTGCCAGCAGCTTAGCGGGAGAGATTGGGAGTGAGCAGTTCTTC.

This clone came up once. The rearrangement links TRBV3-1 (or the pseudogene TRBV3-2) to TRBJ2-3, with a tentative D call TRBD2 (7 bases). The CDR3 covers 15 residues. CDR1 is LGHDT, CDR2 YNNKEL, per germline (reference sequence). V lost 4 bases to trimming and J lost 6 bases, with 17 bases between them. CDR3 sequence: CASSLGGGRADTQYF. CDR3 coding DNA: TGTGCCAGCAGCCTTGGGGGCGGGAGAGCCGATACGCAGTATTTT.

This chain joins TRBV7-9 and TRBJ2-2, with 7 bases aligning to TRBD1. V was pared by 3 bases and J by 3 bases, with 4 bases of the junction left unmatched. This CDR3 is 15 amino acids long. Germline-derived CDR1 and CDR2 are SEHNR and FQNEAQ (reference sequence). The CDR3 DNA reads as TGTGCCAGCAGCTTTAACAGGGGCGACACCGGGGAGCTGTTTTTT. Amino acids: CASSFNRGDTGELFF.

This clone was detected a few times. The chain has TRBV2 and TRBJ1-5; perhaps TRBD1 as D (5 bases). CDR1 is SNHLY and CDR2 is FYNNEI in the germline V gene. The CDR3 has 13 amino acids. Trimming left V 6 bases short and J 7 bases short, with 13 bases between. Here the CDR3 DNA reads TGTGCCAGCAGCCAGGGAAGTGAGCAGCCCCAGCATTTT. Residues: CASSQGSEQPQHF.

The chain uses TRBV30 and TRBJ1-6, with D maybe TRBD1 (5 bases). The V and J ends lost 1 base and 0 bases respectively, with 19 bases between them. This CDR3 comprises 19 residues. Looked up from germline, CDR1 is GTSNPN and CDR2 is SVGIG (reference sequence). The CDR3 region has the DNA TGTGCCTGGAGTGGCTGGGCGTTGGGGCGAAACTCCTATAATTCACCCCTCCACTTT. This translates into CAWSGWALGRNSYNSPLHF.

The chain is built from TRBV5-1 and TRBJ2-7; TRBD2 matches at 10 bases. V dropped 5 bases and J dropped 0; count of bases not matched to a gene: 2. Germline V gene data show CDR1 as SGHRS and CDR2 as YFSETQ. The CDR3 is made up of 14 amino acids. The CDR3 region has the DNA TGCGCCAGCAGAACTAGCGGGAACTCCTACGAGCAGTACTTC. As protein: CASRTSGNSYEQYF.

This chain uses TRBV5-6 with TRBJ2-5; 11 nucleotides align to TRBD2. V dropped 2 bases and J dropped 0; count of bases not matched to a gene: 0. This CDR3 contains 15 residues. The germline gives CDR1 SGHDT, CDR2 YYEEEE. The CDR3 DNA reads TGTGCCAGCAGCTTACTAGCGGGGGACCAAGAGACCCAGTACTTC. Amino acids: CASSLLAGDQETQYF.

The chain combines TRBV5-6 with TRBJ2-1; 14 bases match TRBD2. The CDR3 contains 16 residues. V trimming: 3 bases; J trimming: 6 bases; junction bases outside the gene matches: 5. Germline CDR1 reads SGHDT; CDR2 reads YYEEEE. The DNA for the CDR3 is TGTGCCAGCAGCTCGGGACTAGCGGGAGTAGTCAATGAGCAGTTCTTC. Translation gives CASSSGLAGVVNEQFF.

This chain uses TRBV5-1 with TRBJ1-2; the match to TRBD1 covers 9 bases. V lost 4 bases to trimming and J lost 8 bases; unmatched junction nucleotides: 18. CDR3 length: 17 residues. Germline loops: CDR1 SGHRS, CDR2 YFSETQ. The CDR3 bases are TGCGCCAGCAGCCATTACTGGACAGGGGAAATTGTATCAGGCTACACCTTC. This codes for CASSHYWTGEIVSGYTF.

In nucleotides, the CDR3 is TGCAGTGCTAGTAAGCCCCCCGGGGAGCTGTTTTTT. Translated: CSASKPPGELFF. The chain employs TRBV20-1 and TRBJ2-2; D is ambiguous. Germline CDR1 reads DFQATT; CDR2 reads SNEGSKA (reference sequence). V gave up 3 bases and J gave up 6 bases, with 8 bases separating them. CDR3 length: 12 amino acids.

This sequence joins TRBV30 and TRBJ1-4; the match to TRBD1 covers 8 bases. Germline V CDR1 and CDR2: GTSNPN, SVGIG (reference sequence). J lost 7 bases, V lost 8 bases, and 9 bases had no gene match. The CDR3 totals 13 residues. CDR3 region: CARKQGGGEKLFF. In DNA, the CDR3 is TGTGCCCGAAAACAGGGGGGAGGTGAAAAACTGTTTTTT.

Here the CDR3 reads CASSQDEGRGYNEKLFF. The CDR3 DNA reads as TGTGCCAGCAGCCAAGACGAAGGACGGGGATATAATGAAAAACTGTTTTTT. The chain employs TRBV4-2 and TRBJ1-4; no reliable D call. This CDR3 has 17 amino acids. Trimming took off 0 bases at V and 4 bases at J, with 15 bases between the two ends. Germline V gene lookup returns CDR1 LGHNA and CDR2 YNFKEQ.

The V and J genes are TRBV6-5 and TRBJ1-3; D unclear. CDR1 MNHEY and CDR2 SVGAGI come from the germline V gene. This CDR3 spans 15 amino acids. The V and J ends lost 0 bases and 0 bases respectively, with 6 bases between them. Written as DNA, the CDR3 is TGTGCCAGCAGTTACTCCGGGGACTCTGGAAACACCATATATTTT. Its translation: CASSYSGDSGNTIYF.